The 18 T cell receptor beta chains listed next were all sequenced from one sample in a study of blood T cell repertoires in COVID-19. Clones were read by immunoSEQ multiplex PCR, and TCRdb kept only the in-frame ones, dropping some. Of 390,000 or so clones in the sample, roughly 90% were seen once. The sample was peripheral blood. The receptors derive from a woman aged 30 to 39 with COVID-19, enrolled during active disease.

The count of this clone is one. The chain couples TRBV12-5 to TRBJ1-1; 7 bases match TRBD1. The CDR3 has 14 amino acids. Germline CDR1 reads LGHNT; CDR2 reads FRNRAP. With 7 bases clipped from V and 3 bases from J, the junction kept 8 bases outside the gene matches. The CDR3 loop reads CASAYRGGDTEAFF. The DNA of the CDR3 is TGTGCTAGTGCCTACAGGGGTGGCGACACTGAAGCTTTCTTT.

V usage is TRBV21-1 and J usage is TRBJ2-5; the DNA was not compared with TRBD2, the D call given in the table. TRBV21-1 is listed as a pseudogene. CDR3 length equals 15 residues. CDR3 residues: CASSSRMRDQETQYF. The CDR3 region has the DNA TGTGCCAGCAGCTCACGTATGAGGGATCAAGAGACCCAGTACTTC.

The chain joins TRBV5-1 to TRBJ2-3; 10 bases are a match to TRBD2. The junction had 6 bases not matched to a gene; V was cut back by 5 bases and J by 3 bases. Germline CDR1 is SGHRS and CDR2 is YFSETQ. The CDR3 has 15 residues. This CDR3 reads CASSLLSGRTDTQYF. CDR3 coding DNA: TGCGCCAGCAGTCTGCTTAGCGGGAGGACAGATACGCAGTATTTT.

The V and J genes are TRBV1 and TRBJ1-2; the listed D gene, TRBD1, was not tested against the DNA. TRBV1 is a pseudogene. The CDR3 is 13 amino acids. CDR3 sequence: CTSSQDRAYGYTF. DNA of the CDR3: TGCACCAGCAGCCAGGACAGGGCCTATGGCTACACCTTC.

The chain recombines TRBV28 with TRBJ2-5; no clear D gene. V gave up 4 bases and J gave up 2 bases, with 14 bases separating them. This CDR3 spans 15 amino acids. Germline CDR1 and CDR2: MDHEN and SYDVKM. Here the CDR3 DNA reads TGTGCCAGCAGTTCAGGCAGTCCCGAACAAGAGACCCAGTACTTC. It codes for CASSSGSPEQETQYF.

V gene TRBV10-1 combines with J gene TRBJ2-1; D is ambiguous. There are 15 residues in the CDR3. Germline CDR1 reads WNHNN; CDR2 reads SYGVQD (reference sequence). Trimming pared 3 bases from V and 2 bases from J, leaving 11 bases between. The DNA for the CDR3 is TGCGCCAGCAGTGACCGACTGTCCCCCTACAATGAGCAGTTCTTC. Protein: CASSDRLSPYNEQFF.

The rearrangement joins TRBV5-6 to TRBJ2-5, with TRBD1 matching over 7 bases. Per the germline V gene, CDR1 is SGHDT and CDR2 is YYEEEE. CDR3 size: 16 residues. After removal of 1 base from V and 4 bases from J, the junction contained 10 bases not matched to a gene. CDR3 DNA sequence: TGTGCCAGCAGCTTGTTTCAGGGGGAAGAAGGAGAGACCCAGTACTTC. Protein product: CASSLFQGEEGETQYF.

The rearrangement uses TRBV11-2 and TRBJ2-7; 7 bases agree with TRBD2. With V trimmed by 5 bases and J by 4 bases, 8 bases remained unmatched. Germline V gives CDR1 SGHAT, CDR2 FQNNGV. The CDR3 totals 14 residues. Here the CDR3 reads CASSDVGGLYEQYF. The CDR3 DNA is TGTGCCAGCAGCGACGTCGGGGGGTTGTACGAGCAGTACTTC.

V and J are TRBV5-1 and TRBJ1-6; D not certain. From germline, CDR1 is SGHRS and CDR2 YFSETQ. This CDR3 is 15 amino acids long. Trimming left V 0 bases short and J 10 bases short, with 14 bases between. For the CDR3, the DNA is TGCGCCAGCAGCTTGGGCAGAGGGAAAGACTCACCCCTCCACTTT. Protein sequence: CASSLGRGKDSPLHF.

This CDR3 is CASSLDGYNSPLHF. In DNA, the CDR3 is TGTGCCAGCAGCTTAGACGGTTATAATTCACCCCTCCACTTT. The chain combines TRBV7-2 with TRBJ1-6; D gene unclear. Germline V gives CDR1 SGHTA, CDR2 FQGNSA. V gave up 1 base and J gave up 4 bases, with 5 bases separating them. This CDR3 has 14 amino acids.

The chain is built from TRBV5-4 and TRBJ2-7, with TRBD1 matching over 10 bases. V shed 4 bases, J shed 7 bases, and the junction held 8 bases outside the gene matches. Germline V gene data show CDR1 as SGHNT and CDR2 as YYREEE (reference sequence). The CDR3 length is 14 residues. The CDR3 sequence: CASSARQGAGEQYF. Written as DNA, the CDR3 is TGTGCCAGCAGCGCCCGACAGGGGGCGGGAGAGCAGTACTTC.

The rearrangement links TRBV18 to TRBJ1-2, with TRBD1 matching 7 bases. Germline V gives CDR1 KGHSH, CDR2 LQKENI. V shed 3 bases and J 3 bases; nucleotides not matched to a gene: 4. The CDR3 is 14 amino acids. CDR3 region: CASSPQGEDYGYTF. Here the CDR3 DNA reads TGTGCCAGCTCACCCCAGGGGGAAGACTATGGCTACACCTTC.

The chain is built from TRBV11-2 and TRBJ2-1, with D possibly TRBD1 on 6 matching bases. CDR1 is SGHAT and CDR2 is FQNNGV in the germline V gene. The CDR3 runs 14 residues. V was shortened by 5 bases and J by 9 bases, with 17 bases between the two germline ends. CDR3: CASSTTGTLSEQFF. CDR3 nucleotides: TGTGCCAGCAGCACAACAGGGACCCTCAGTGAGCAGTTCTTC.

The V gene is TRBV29-1, the J gene TRBJ2-7; a possible D gene is TRBD1 (5 bases). The CDR3 loop spans 11 amino acids. Germline CDR1 SQVTM, CDR2 ANQGSEA. V lost 4 bases and J 6 bases, leaving 10 bases between the germline ends. The CDR3 DNA reads TGCAGCGTTGTCGTAGGGGTCGAGCAGTACGTC. Translating it yields CSVVVGVEQYV.

The CDR3, as DNA: TGTGCCACCAGCGCGGACAGGTATAATGAAAAACTGTTTTTT. Amino acids: CATSADRYNEKLFF. V is TRBV15 and J is TRBJ1-4; 7 bases are a match to TRBD1. Germline lookup yields CDR1 LNHNV and CDR2 YYDKDF (reference sequence). The CDR3 is made up of 14 amino acids. With 5 bases clipped from V and 4 bases from J, the junction kept 4 bases outside the gene matches.

V usage is TRBV11-2 and J usage is TRBJ1-2; perhaps TRBD1 as D (6 bases). V gave up 5 bases and J gave up 2 bases, with 18 bases separating them. Germline V gives CDR1 SGHAT, CDR2 FQNNGV. The CDR3 consists of 16 residues. The CDR3 bases are TGTGCCAGCAGCCCCCGCCTGGGGGGGGGCAACTATGGCTACACCTTC. Its protein product is CASSPRLGGGNYGYTF.

The chain is built from TRBV18 and TRBJ1-1; possibly TRBD1 for D (5 bases). V gave up 2 bases and J gave up 2 bases, with 12 bases separating them. CDR1 KGHSH and CDR2 LQKENI come from the germline V gene. The CDR3 runs to 15 residues. CDR3 bases: TGTGCCAGCTCACCAATAGACAGCCTTAACACTGAAGCTTTCTTT. It is translated as CASSPIDSLNTEAFF.

This clone was counted a single time. Other DNA sequences within the sample encode an identical CDR3. This chain uses TRBV5-1 with TRBJ2-5, with D tentatively TRBD1 (6 bases). Trimming shortened V by 0 bases and J by 3 bases, and 6 bases separated the two germline ends. The CDR3 is 13 residues long. Per the germline V gene, CDR1 is SGHRS and CDR2 is YFSETQ. The CDR3 loop reads CASSLGTEETQYF. CDR3 coding DNA: TGCGCCAGCAGCTTGGGGACAGAAGAGACCCAGTACTTC.